Listed below are T cell receptor beta chains from one sample, sequenced in a study of blood T cell repertoires in COVID-19. Profiling relied on immunoSEQ multiplex PCR, and the TCRdb table lists in-frame clones only, not all of them. The sample lists hundreds of thousands of clones; 88% were seen once. The source material was peripheral blood. The receptors were sampled from a woman in her 30s with COVID-19, enrolled during active disease. Both conserved end residues are trimmed from each CDR3.

V gene	CDR3 protein
TRBV3-1/TRBV3-2	ASSQVPFRELF
TRBV27	ASRPAGTRTEQF
TRBV5-1	ASSPEEDTQY
TRBV27	ASSLTMGQGRGYT
TRBV7-9	ASSLGSGGNSNQPQH
TRBV5-4	ASSSQGAIGELF
TRBV6-2/TRBV6-3	ASTPRDYNEQF
TRBV5-6	ASSLQGTGGPRGSYEQY
TRBV13	ASSPRDEQF
TRBV30	AWGFVTGVVTGELF
TRBV19	ASRGRLAGADEQF
TRBV14	ASSLTTSPQETQY
TRBV11-2	ASSSGQEGGYT
TRBV6-6	ASRRPGQGEEQY
TRBV27	ASSPGTIPSYEQY
TRBV3-1/TRBV3-2	ASSHGGYGQETQY
TRBV6-5	ASSLGTINTEAF
TRBV5-4	ASSNGGWGGYT